A single T cell receptor (beta chain) is shown here with its context. Trimming removed 5 bases at V and 3 bases at J, with 13 bases between. The length of the CDR3 is 15 residues. The V gene's germline CDR1 is KGHSH and CDR2 LQKENI. These data are taken from a study of radiation and T cells in renal cell carcinoma. The table came from immunoSEQ multiplex PCR; TCRdb's copy has only in-frame clones and leaves some out. The sample lists some 150,000 clones, about 88% seen once, with less than 20% in the top ten. This sample's time point: blood 4 weeks post-SBRT, at nephrectomy. Treatment described: 15 Gy SBRT to primary tumor, nephrectomy 4 weeks later.

The chain has TRBV18 and TRBJ1-4; a weak D match, TRBD1 (6 bases). The input for sequencing was blood, taken from a patient whose treatment included radiotherapy and nephrectomy. The TCR sequence derives from a woman aged 45 to 65 with renal cell carcinoma. The DNA for the CDR3 is TGTGCCAGCTCAGATCACGGACAGCCTAATGAAAAACTGTTTTTT. Amino acids: CASSDHGQPNEKLFF.